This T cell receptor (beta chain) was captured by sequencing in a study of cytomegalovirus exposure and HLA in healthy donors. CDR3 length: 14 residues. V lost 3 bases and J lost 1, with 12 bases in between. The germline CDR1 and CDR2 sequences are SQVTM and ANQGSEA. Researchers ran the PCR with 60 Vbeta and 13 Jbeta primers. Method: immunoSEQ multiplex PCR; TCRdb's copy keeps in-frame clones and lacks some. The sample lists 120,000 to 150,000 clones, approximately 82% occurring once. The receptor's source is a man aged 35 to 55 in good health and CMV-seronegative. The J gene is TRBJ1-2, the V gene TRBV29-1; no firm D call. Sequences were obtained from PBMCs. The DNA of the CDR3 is TGCAGCGTTGATCCGTCAGTGAATAACTATGGCTACACCTTC. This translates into CSVDPSVNNYGYTF.